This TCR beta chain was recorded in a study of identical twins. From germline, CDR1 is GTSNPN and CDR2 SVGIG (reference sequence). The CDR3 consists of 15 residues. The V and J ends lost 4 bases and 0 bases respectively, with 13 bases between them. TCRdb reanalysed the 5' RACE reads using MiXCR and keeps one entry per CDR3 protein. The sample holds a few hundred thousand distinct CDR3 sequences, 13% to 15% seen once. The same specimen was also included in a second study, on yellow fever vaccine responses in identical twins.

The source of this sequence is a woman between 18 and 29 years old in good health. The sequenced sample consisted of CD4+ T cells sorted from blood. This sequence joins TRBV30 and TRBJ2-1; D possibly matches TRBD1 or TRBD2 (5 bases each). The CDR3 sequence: CAWTRDGSSYNEQFF. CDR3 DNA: TGTGCCTGGACCAGGGACGGAAGCTCCTACAATGAGCAGTTCTTC.